This TCR beta chain was sequenced in a study of blood T cell repertoires in COVID-19. Study-wide background: Acute and convalescent COVID-19 specimens originated in the United States, Italy and Spain. T cells, B-cell-depleted T cells, or PBMCs provided the cDNA or gDNA that served as material.

The protocol was immunoSEQ multiplex PCR, while the TCRdb copy is restricted to in-frame clones and leaves out a portion. Among 200,000 to 300,000 clones listed, around 90% were seen once. The Seattle patients joined while their infection was active and were tracked longitudinally afterward. The sequenced sample was peripheral blood. The clonotype was recovered from a man aged 25-45 years with COVID-19, enrolled during active disease.

In DNA, the CDR3 is TGTGCCAGCAGCCCCGGGACAGTCTTTCTCAATCAGCCCCAGCATTTT. This sequence encodes CASSPGTVFLNQPQHF. V usage is TRBV5-5 and J usage is TRBJ1-5, with 7 bases that match TRBD1. There are 16 residues in the CDR3. The germline V gene encodes CDR1 SGHKS and CDR2 YYEKEE (reference sequence). J was trimmed by 3 bases and V by 4 bases; bases with no gene match: 10.